The 18 T cell receptor beta chains below all came from one sample that was sequenced in a study of long-term antiretroviral therapy in people with HIV. They ran version v3.0 of the immunoSEQ assay at survey level. The protocol was immunoSEQ multiplex PCR, while the TCRdb copy is restricted to in-frame clones and leaves out a portion. This sample has about 17,000 clones, with over 70% found just once. The specimen comprised unsorted PBMCs, sampled 2.3 years after starting antiretroviral therapy. All receptors derive from a woman between 40 and 50 years old with HIV.

The J gene is TRBJ2-3, the V gene TRBV18; tentative D call: TRBD2 (5 bases). In germline, CDR1 is KGHSH, CDR2 LQKENI. V was clipped by 6 bases and J by 6 bases, with 13 bases between them. CDR3 length: 13 amino acids. The CDR3 reads CASSPMASDTQYF. CDR3 DNA sequence: TGTGCCAGCTCCCCCATGGCTAGCGATACGCAGTATTTT.

The chain is built from TRBV14 and TRBJ1-2; D might be TRBD1 (6 bases). The germline gives CDR1 SGHDN, CDR2 FVKESK. The CDR3 sequence is 15 residues long. V was clipped by 4 bases and J by 4 bases, with 16 bases between them. CDR3 DNA: TGTGCCAGCAGCCTTTCGCCCACAGGGATCTATGGCTACACCTTC. As protein: CASSLSPTGIYGYTF.

This clone has more than one count but fewer than ten. The CDR3 loop is CASSEVASGNEQYF. The CDR3, as DNA: TGCGCCAGCAGTGAGGTGGCTAGCGGGAACGAGCAGTACTTC. The chain uses TRBV10-1 and TRBJ2-7; 9 bases align to TRBD2. The germline CDR1 and CDR2 sequences are WNHNN and SYGVQD (reference sequence). The CDR3 spans 14 residues. V lost 2 bases, J lost 5 bases, and 4 bases stayed unmatched.

The chain joins TRBV6-5 to TRBJ2-3; maybe TRBD1 (6 bases). Germline loops: CDR1 MNHEY, CDR2 SVGAGI. V dropped 4 bases and J dropped 4 bases, with 6 bases sitting between them. This CDR3 region has 12 residues. The CDR3 coding sequence is TGTGCCAGCAGTTCAGGGGCAGATACGCAGTATTTT. This encodes CASSSGADTQYF.

J is TRBJ2-7 and V is TRBV19; possibly TRBD2 for D (7 bases). In germline, CDR1 is LNHDA, CDR2 SQIVND (reference sequence). The CDR3 is 15 amino acids. V gave up 1 base and J gave up 1 base, with 11 bases separating them. The DNA of the CDR3 is TGTGCCAGTAGTATAGGGGGGGGCCGATCCTACGAGCAGTACTTC. It yields the protein CASSIGGGRSYEQYF.

This clone was recorded only once. This chain connects TRBV6-1 to TRBJ1-4, with TRBD1 matching over 12 bases. CDR1 and CDR2 from the germline V gene are MNHNS and SASEGT. V was pared by 3 bases and J by 13 bases, with 6 bases of the junction left unmatched. The length of the CDR3 is 14 residues. CDR3 residues: CASSEMGQGAILFF. In nucleotides, the CDR3 is TGTGCCAGCAGTGAGATGGGACAGGGGGCGATACTGTTTTTT.

Only a few counts were recorded for this clone. The chain links TRBV7-2 to TRBJ1-1, with 10 bases identical to TRBD1. This CDR3 spans 14 amino acids. Germline values: CDR1 SGHTA, CDR2 FQGNSA. V gave up 5 bases and J gave up 5 bases; unmatched junction bases: 5. The CDR3 here is CASSPTGGRTEAFF. The CDR3 coding sequence is TGTGCCAGCAGCCCGACAGGGGGCAGGACTGAAGCTTTCTTT.

J is TRBJ2-1 and V is TRBV10-1; 10 nucleotides line up with TRBD2. J lost 6 bases, V lost 5 bases, and 10 bases had no gene match. Germline-derived CDR1 and CDR2 are WNHNN and SYGVQD (reference sequence). This CDR3 region has 16 residues. The CDR3 spells CASSPPGLAETNEQFF. The CDR3 DNA follows: TGCGCCAGCAGTCCACCCGGACTAGCGGAGACCAATGAGCAGTTCTTC.

There are a few counts of this clone. V gene TRBV30 combines with J gene TRBJ1-6; D is ambiguous. The CDR3 totals 12 residues. V was cut by 2 bases and J by 10 bases, with 9 bases left in between. Looked up from germline, CDR1 is GTSNPN and CDR2 is SVGIG (reference sequence). CDR3 sequence (DNA): TGTGCCTGGAGTTATCAGGTCTCACCCCTCCACTTT. Translating gives CAWSYQVSPLHF.

The CDR3 region has the DNA TGTGCCAGCAGCTTAGCCAGGTCCGGCACAGATACGCAGTATTTT. This codes for CASSLARSGTDTQYF. This rearrangement joins TRBV11-1 to TRBJ2-3; no reliable D call. The V and J ends lost 0 bases and 1 base respectively, with 8 bases between them. Germline loops: CDR1 SGHAT, CDR2 FQDESV (reference sequence). This CDR3 is 15 amino acids long. Based on the CDR3 plus reference TRBV11-1 and TRBJ2-3, the full variable domain is EAEVAQSPRYKITEKSQAVAFWCDPISGHATLYWYRQILGQGPELLVQFQDESVVDDSQLPKDRFSAERLKGVDSTLKIQPAELGDSAMYLCASSLARSGTDTQYFGPGTRLTVL.

The chain is built from TRBV18 and TRBJ2-2, with 7 bases that match TRBD2. Looked up from germline, CDR1 is KGHSH and CDR2 is LQKENI. The CDR3 has 15 amino acids. V was pared by 2 bases and J by 2 bases, with 2 bases of the junction left unmatched. As DNA, the CDR3 is TGTGCCAGCTCACCAGCTAGCGGAAACACCGGGGAGCTGTTTTTT. It yields the protein CASSPASGNTGELFF.

This rearrangement joins TRBV18 to TRBJ2-7, with D perhaps matching TRBD1 (6 bases). Trimming shortened V by 3 bases and J by 6 bases, and 15 bases separated the two germline ends. CDR3 length: 14 residues. The germline CDR1 and CDR2 sequences are KGHSH and LQKENI. The CDR3 DNA reads TGTGCCAGCTCACCTGGGCCAGGGGCTGGCGAGCAGTACTTC. It yields the protein CASSPGPGAGEQYF.

The rearrangement joins TRBV7-9 to TRBJ2-1; 8 nucleotides match TRBD1. After removal of 11 bases from V and 4 bases from J, the junction contained 4 bases not matched to a gene. This CDR3 comprises 12 residues. Germline-derived CDR1 and CDR2 are SEHNR and FQNEAQ (reference sequence). The DNA for the CDR3 is TGTGCCGCGACAGGGGATTACAATGAGCAGTTCTTC. Its protein product is CAATGDYNEQFF.

This chain connects TRBV15 to TRBJ1-5; the match to TRBD1 covers 9 bases. The V gene end was trimmed by 6 bases and the J gene end by 3 bases; junction bases not matched to a gene: 3. Per germline, CDR1 LNHNV and CDR2 YYDKDF (reference sequence). The CDR3 spans 14 residues. CDR3 sequence: CATRDRGLNQPQHF. DNA of the CDR3: TGTGCCACCAGGGACAGGGGCCTCAATCAGCCCCAGCATTTT.

As DNA, the CDR3 is TGTGCCAGCAGCTCCACCGTGGATGGCTACACCTTC. Translation: CASSSTVDGYTF. This chain joins TRBV9 and TRBJ1-2, with D unresolved. The CDR3 runs to 12 residues. Trimming took 4 bases from V and 6 from J, leaving 10 bases between them. The germline V gene encodes CDR1 SGDLS and CDR2 YYNGEE. The variable domain in full, completed from reference TRBV9 and TRBJ1-2, reads DSGVTQTPKHLITATGQRVTLRCSPRSGDLSVYWYQQSLDQGLQFLIQYYNGEERAKGNILERFSAQQFPDLHSELNLSSLELGDSALYFCASSSTVDGYTFGSGTRLTVV.

The chain recombines TRBV5-6 with TRBJ1-2; the D is unclear. Germline-derived CDR1 and CDR2 are SGHDT and YYEEEE. With 3 bases removed from V and 2 bases from J, the gap between germline ends came to 8 bases. The CDR3 is 13 residues long. CDR3 DNA sequence: TGTGCCAGCAGCTCAGGATCAAACTATGGCTACACCTTC. It specifies CASSSGSNYGYTF.

This chain connects TRBV9 to TRBJ1-6, with D unclear. CDR1 SGDLS and CDR2 YYNGEE come from the germline V gene. The CDR3 covers 14 residues. V lost 0 bases to trimming and J lost 11 bases, with 12 bases between them. The CDR3 DNA sequence: TGTGCCAGCAGCGTAGGACCCTGGGCCACACCCCTCCACTTT. Translation: CASSVGPWATPLHF.

The gene calls are TRBV2 and TRBJ2-7; D could derive from TRBD1 or TRBD2 (5 bases each). CDR1 is SNHLY and CDR2 is FYNNEI in the germline V gene. This CDR3 region has 14 residues. V shed 10 bases and J shed 0 bases, with 16 bases lying between them. In DNA, the CDR3 is TGTGCCACCCATAGGGACGGTCTCTCCTACGAGCAGTACTTC. Translation: CATHRDGLSYEQYF.